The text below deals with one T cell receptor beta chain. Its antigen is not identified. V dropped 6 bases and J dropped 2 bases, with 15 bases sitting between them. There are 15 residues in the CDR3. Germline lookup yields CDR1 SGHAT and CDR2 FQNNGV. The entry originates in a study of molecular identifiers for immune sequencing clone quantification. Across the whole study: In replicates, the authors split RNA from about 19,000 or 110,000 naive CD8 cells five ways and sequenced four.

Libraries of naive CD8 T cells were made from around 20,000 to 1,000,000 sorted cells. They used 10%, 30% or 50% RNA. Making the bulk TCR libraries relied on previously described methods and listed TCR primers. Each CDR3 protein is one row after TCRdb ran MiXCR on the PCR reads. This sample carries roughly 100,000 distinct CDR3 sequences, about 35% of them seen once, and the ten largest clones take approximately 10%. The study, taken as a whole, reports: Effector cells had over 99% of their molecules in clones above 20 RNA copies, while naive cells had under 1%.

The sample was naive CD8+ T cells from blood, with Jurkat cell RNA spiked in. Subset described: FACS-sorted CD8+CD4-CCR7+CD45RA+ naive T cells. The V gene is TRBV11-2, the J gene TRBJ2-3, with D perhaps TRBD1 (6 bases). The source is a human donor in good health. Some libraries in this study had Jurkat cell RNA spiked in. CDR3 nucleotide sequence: TGTGCCAGCAGGCCTACAGGGTGGGACACAGATACGCAGTATTTT. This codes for CASRPTGWDTDTQYF.